A single sample gave rise to the 20 T cell receptor beta chains below, sequenced in a study of blood T cell repertoires in COVID-19. Repertoires were generated with immunoSEQ multiplex PCR, while TCRdb's copy carries only in-frame clones and drops some. The sample holds some 77,000 clones, roughly 90% seen once. Sequencing was done on a sample of peripheral blood. Receptors were obtained from a woman of 80 years or more with active or convalescent COVID-19.

V usage is TRBV19 and J usage is TRBJ2-7, with 9 bases lining up with TRBD2. The junction had 10 bases not matched to a gene; V was cut back by 4 bases and J by 6 bases. The CDR3 has 15 residues. Germline CDR1 and CDR2: LNHDA and SQIVND (reference sequence). CDR3 region: CASSTKAGGGSEQYF. In DNA form, the CDR3 reads TGTGCCAGTAGTACTAAAGCGGGAGGAGGGTCCGAGCAGTACTTC.

The chain couples TRBV6-2 or TRBV6-3 to TRBJ2-7; possible D gene TRBD2, 6 bases. Germline V CDR1 and CDR2: MNHEY, SVGEGT. This CDR3 has 12 residues. V was pared by 6 bases and J by 6 bases, with 12 bases between. This chain's CDR3 is CASSSLAGEQYF. Here the CDR3 DNA reads TGTGCCAGCAGCTCACTAGCTGGCGAGCAGTACTTC.

This rearrangement joins TRBV14 to TRBJ2-7, with D possibly matching TRBD1 (6 bases). The CDR3 contains 14 residues. V lost 3 bases and J 2 bases, leaving 11 bases between the germline ends. Germline V lookup: CDR1 SGHDN, CDR2 FVKESK. DNA for the CDR3: TGTGCCAGCAGCCACCCCGGGACAACCTACGAGCAGTACTTC. Residues: CASSHPGTTYEQYF.

The rearrangement uses TRBV3-1 (or the pseudogene TRBV3-2) and TRBJ2-2, with D perhaps matching TRBD1 (5 bases). Germline values: CDR1 LGHDT, CDR2 YNNKEL (reference sequence). The length of the CDR3 is 13 residues. Trimming removed 0 bases from V and 8 bases from J, with 7 bases in between. CDR3 DNA: TGTGCCAGCAGCCAAGAGACAGTGGGGGAGCTGTTTTTT. It codes for CASSQETVGELFF.

The genes are TRBV14 and TRBJ2-7; D is uncertain. CDR1 and CDR2 (germline): SGHDN, FVKESK. V was shortened by 0 bases and J by 4 bases, with 10 bases between the two germline ends. CDR3 length: 14 amino acids. For the CDR3, the DNA is TGTGCCAGCAGCCAAGAATTGAGCGTGTACGAGCAGTACTTC. This gives the protein CASSQELSVYEQYF.

This chain links TRBV28 with TRBJ1-1; TRBD1 matches 7 bases. The CDR3 length is 12 residues. Germline CDR1 and CDR2: MDHEN and SYDVKM. Trimming took 4 bases from V and 10 from J; bases not matched to a gene: 6. CDR3 DNA sequence: TGTGCCAGCAGTTACAGGGGCAGGAGAGCTTTCTTT. Protein: CASSYRGRRAFF.

The CDR3 nucleotides read TGTGCCAGTAGTATAGTCGGACTAGCGACCCACAATGAGCAGTTCTTC. This gives the protein CASSIVGLATHNEQFF. The V and J genes are TRBV19 and TRBJ2-1; 9 bases map to TRBD2. The CDR3 loop spans 16 amino acids. CDR1 is LNHDA, CDR2 SQIVND, per germline (reference sequence). J was trimmed by 5 bases and V by 1 base; bases with no gene match: 6.

The CDR3 DNA reads TGTGCCTGGAGCCAGGGGGGTATGACTGAAGCTTTCTTT. As protein: CAWSQGGMTEAFF. The chain has TRBV30 and TRBJ1-1, with 7 bases that match TRBD1. Germline V gene lookup returns CDR1 GTSNPN and CDR2 SVGIG (reference sequence). V shed 3 bases and J 5 bases; nucleotides not matched to a gene: 6. The CDR3 contains 13 residues.

The CDR3 bases are TGTGCCAGCTGCCCAAGCCCCCGGGTGGAAAAACTGTTTTTT. Translated, it gives CASCPSPRVEKLFF. The chain joins TRBV28 to TRBJ1-4; D call uncertain. The germline V gene encodes CDR1 MDHEN and CDR2 SYDVKM. V lost 8 bases and J lost 8, with 18 bases in between. This CDR3 is 14 amino acids long.

This sequence joins TRBV19 and TRBJ2-5, with a weak D call TRBD1 (5 bases). The CDR3 runs 15 residues. Germline V gene data show CDR1 as LNHDA and CDR2 as SQIVND (reference sequence). Trimming removed 3 bases from V and 2 bases from J, with 13 bases in between. CDR3 in DNA: TGTGCCAGTAGTATCGGCCAGGGATGGCAAGAGACCCAGTACTTC. Protein product: CASSIGQGWQETQYF.

CDR3 region: CASSFGRGTEAFF. Written as DNA, the CDR3 is TGTGCCAGCAGTTTCGGCAGGGGCACTGAAGCTTTCTTT. The V and J genes are TRBV28 and TRBJ1-1; D might be TRBD1 (6 bases). The V end was cut by 3 bases, the J end by 4 bases, with 9 bases between. Germline CDR1 is MDHEN and CDR2 is SYDVKM. The CDR3 is 13 residues long.

DNA of the CDR3: TGCGCCAGCCAGCCGGGACAGCCGAACACTGAAGCTTTCTTT. Protein sequence: CASQPGQPNTEAFF. This rearrangement joins TRBV5-1 to TRBJ1-1; TRBD1 matches 7 bases. Germline CDR1 SGHRS, CDR2 YFSETQ. This CDR3 is 14 amino acids long. J gave up 1 base and V 7 bases, and 7 bases lay outside the gene matches.

The chain has TRBV4-2 and TRBJ2-7, with 9 bases aligning to TRBD1. Germline assignment: CDR1 LGHNA and CDR2 YNFKEQ. The CDR3 length is 16 residues. With V trimmed by 2 bases and J by 2 bases, 7 bases remained unmatched. The CDR3: CASSQPLGQGTYEQYF. The CDR3 DNA is TGTGCCAGCAGCCAACCCCTGGGACAGGGAACCTACGAGCAGTACTTC.

V usage is TRBV21-1 and J usage is TRBJ1-3; TRBD1 is taken as the D call from the table, unchecked against the DNA. TRBV21-1 corresponds to a pseudogene. This CDR3 is built from 15 residues. CDR3 sequence: CASSKKQVRGNTIYF. CDR3 DNA: TGTGCCAGCAGCAAAAAACAGGTTCGTGGAAACACCATATATTTT.

The J gene is TRBJ2-3, the V gene TRBV28, with 11 bases aligning to TRBD1. The V segment lost 3 bases and the J segment 5 bases; nucleotides outside the gene matches: 10. The CDR3 sequence is 17 residues long. Looked up from germline, CDR1 is MDHEN and CDR2 is SYDVKM. In nucleotides, the CDR3 is TGTGCCAGCAGTTTCGACCCGGACAGGGGGCGCGTAGATACGCAGTATTTT. Protein product: CASSFDPDRGRVDTQYF.

The V and J genes are TRBV15 and TRBJ2-7, with TRBD1 identical over 9 bases. There are 14 residues in the CDR3. Trimming removed 9 bases from V and 3 bases from J; junction bases left unmatched: 9. Germline CDR1 reads LNHNV; CDR2 reads YYDKDF (reference sequence). The CDR3 here is CATKRDRENYEQYF. The CDR3 nucleotides are TGTGCCACAAAGCGGGACAGGGAGAACTACGAGCAGTACTTC.

The DNA for the CDR3 is TGCGCCAGCAGCCTCAGACAGCCTTACGAGCAGTACTTC. It encodes CASSLRQPYEQYF. This chain uses TRBV5-1 with TRBJ2-7, with D maybe TRBD1 (5 bases). V lost 4 bases and J 4 bases, leaving 12 bases between the germline ends. Germline loops: CDR1 SGHRS, CDR2 YFSETQ. This CDR3 is 13 amino acids long.

V is TRBV5-1 and J is TRBJ2-7; D gene ambiguous. CDR1 is SGHRS, CDR2 YFSETQ, per germline. The CDR3 runs 18 residues. Trimming took 2 bases from V and 0 from J, leaving 21 bases between them. The CDR3 DNA follows: TGCGCCAGCAGCTTCGGTGATTACTTGCGAGAGAGCTCCTACGAGCAGTACTTC. It specifies CASSFGDYLRESSYEQYF.

This chain uses TRBV6-5 with TRBJ1-5, with 8 bases identical to TRBD1. This CDR3 has 14 amino acids. J lost 2 bases, V lost 5 bases, and 2 bases had no gene match. Germline lookup yields CDR1 MNHEY and CDR2 SVGAGI. CDR3 DNA: TGTGCCAGCAGTCCGGACAGGGGCAATCAGCCCCAGCATTTT. Residues: CASSPDRGNQPQHF.

This sequence joins TRBV19 and TRBJ2-1; D might be TRBD1 (5 bases). There are 14 residues in the CDR3. Looked up from germline, CDR1 is LNHDA and CDR2 is SQIVND (reference sequence). Trimming stripped 2 bases from V and 5 bases from J, with 10 bases between. The CDR3 spells CASSIRSGHNEQFF. The DNA of the CDR3 is TGTGCCAGTAGTATACGTTCAGGGCACAATGAGCAGTTCTTC.